This T cell receptor (beta chain) was observed in a study of T cells in Graves' hyperthyroidism and ophthalmopathy. Across the study: Peripheral blood was collected at initial diagnosis, before any treatment.

Stable disease denoted Graves' hyperthyroidism without ophthalmopathy progression within 18 months. Fresh peripheral blood, about 9.6 ml, yielded the PBMCs. This CDR3 comprises 12 residues. Germline CDR1 MDHEN, CDR2 SYDVKM. Trimming took 4 bases from V and 5 from J, leaving 9 bases between them. Ten or more counts support this clonotype. RNA transcripts yielded amplified TCR beta CDR3 regions. HTBI primers were employed in a first-round RT-PCR of the TCR CDR3. MiXCR, run by TCRdb on the multiplex PCR reads, gives a single entry per CDR3 protein. The sample contains under 350,000 distinct CDR3 sequences, roughly 21% of which appear only once.

This receptor was identified in a woman aged 45-65 years with Graves' hyperthyroidism. Sequenced material: blood. The chain recombines TRBV28 with TRBJ2-7; D ambiguous. The CDR3 protein is CASSSSVDEQYF. The CDR3 DNA reads as TGTGCCAGCAGTTCTTCAGTAGACGAGCAGTACTTC.